This TCR beta chain was retrieved from a study of identical twins. The study, taken as a whole, reports: Findings came from cross-sectional statistics, without long-term follow-up of donors.

Deletions cut 0 bases from V and 1 base from J, with 10 bases between. This CDR3 contains 16 residues. A few counts support this clonotype. The antigen is undetermined. Each CDR3 protein is one row after TCRdb ran MiXCR on the 5' RACE reads. The sample includes hundreds of thousands of distinct CDR3 sequences, 9% to 15% of them seen just once. A further study also used this sample, focusing on yellow fever vaccine responses in identical twins. That source reports: Reportedly, the response of twins' T cells to the vaccine seemed partly convergent, partly personalized.

This chain links TRBV12-3 or TRBV12-4 with TRBJ1-5; a possible D gene is TRBD1 (6 bases). Sequencing used PBMCs. This sequence originates from a woman in her late teens or twenties in good health. The CDR3 DNA reads as TGTGCCAGCAGTTTAGCGGGGGCAGGGAGCAATCAGCCCCAGCATTTT. The encoded protein is CASSLAGAGSNQPQHF.